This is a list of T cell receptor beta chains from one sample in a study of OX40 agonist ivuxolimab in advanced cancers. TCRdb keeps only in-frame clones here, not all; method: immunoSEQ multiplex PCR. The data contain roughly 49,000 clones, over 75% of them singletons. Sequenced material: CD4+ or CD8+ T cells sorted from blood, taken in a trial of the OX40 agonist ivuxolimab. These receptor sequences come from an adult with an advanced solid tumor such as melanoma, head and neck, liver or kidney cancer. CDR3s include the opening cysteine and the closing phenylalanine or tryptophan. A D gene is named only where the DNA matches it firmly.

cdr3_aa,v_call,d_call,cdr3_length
CASSLARGRTGELFF,TRBV5-1,.,15
CASSTYNQPQHF,TRBV7-2,.,12
CATSRERGLYYNEQFF,TRBV15,TRBD2,16
CASSSGQGVEKLFF,TRBV5-1,TRBD1,14
CASITGSGVYEQYF,TRBV2,.,14
CASSLGLPAGELFF,TRBV25-1,.,14
CASNYRAGDIQYF,TRBV28,.,13
CASVGQVGYNEQFF,TRBV2,.,14
CASGLKGGTIDEQFF,TRBV12-5,TRBD2,15
CASSSRDSYSYEQYF,TRBV7-9,TRBD1,15
CASSPRVGNQPQHF,TRBV5-8,.,14
CASSSTSGTLGETQYF,TRBV5-1,TRBD2,16
CASRPGSGQPQHF,TRBV27,.,13
CASSLGGAYNTDTQYF,TRBV5-1,.,16
CASIAVLGIYHEQFF,TRBV6-1,.,15
CASSPLGARVPDF,TRBV11-2,.,13
CASSTQKGQGPTSSYNEQFF,TRBV11-3,TRBD1,20
CASSPGFLYEQYF,TRBV28,.,13
CASSNPTGTAFF,TRBV6-6,TRBD1,12
CASSQDYGGHEQYF,TRBV14,.,14
CASSWGIDSNQPQHF,TRBV19,.,15
CAWSRVNSPLHF,TRBV30,.,12
CASSLRAGRNEKLFF,TRBV11-1,.,15
CASSLFAMAGELFF,TRBV7-9,.,14
CALDRGSNQPQHF,TRBV30,TRBD1,13
CASSLTRTFLGYTF,TRBV5-1,.,14
CASTKRPGQGSPEQYF,TRBV6-4,TRBD1,16
CASSGRDSEVSYEQYF,TRBV9,.,16
CASSFGRYKPNEQFF,TRBV5-1,.,15
CASSLLGVATNEKLFF,TRBV28,.,16
CATSRLRQSTNEKLFF,TRBV15,.,16
CASSDMGATDTQYF,TRBV4-1,.,14
CASSQGIGTRNEQFF,TRBV4-3,TRBD2,15
CASTRTATNEKLFF,TRBV19,.,14
CASSQGYRRSYEQYF,TRBV14,.,15
CASSSGRLPDTQYF,TRBV5-1,.,14
CASSSTAGGYTF,TRBV7-9,.,12
CAWSQRAYEQYF,TRBV30,.,12
CASILAGGRETQYF,TRBV12-5,TRBD2,14
CASSRPLNYGYTF,TRBV2,.,13
CASSGTRSGANVLTF,TRBV6-1,.,15
CAWSVLRGGEQFF,TRBV30,.,13
CASSEGLFYGYTF,TRBV2,.,13
CASSVGGYTIYF,TRBV25-1,.,12
CASSYSSGGYEQYF,TRBV6-6,TRBD2,14
CAWEGGGTAFF,TRBV30,.,11